This record concerns one T cell receptor (beta chain) sequence. CDR3 length: 16 residues. V gave up 1 base and J gave up 4 bases; unmatched junction bases: 6. Germline CDR1 and CDR2: MGHRA and YSYEKL. The data originate from a study of blood T cell repertoires in COVID-19. In the study overall: The samples span acute and convalescent COVID-19 from the United States, Italy and Spain. PBMCs, B-cell-depleted T cells, or T cells were the source of the cDNA or gDNA that made up the material.

Original processing notes: Reference gene primer amplification yielded estimated nucleated cell counts. TCRdb keeps only in-frame clones here, not all; method: immunoSEQ multiplex PCR. V and J calls and clone size are copied from that table; D and trimming were computed from the DNA. This table holds about 260,000 clones, approximately 90% found once. This receptor was taken from a woman between 40 and 55 years old with acute or convalescent COVID-19. V is TRBV4-1 and J is TRBJ1-2; 10 positions agree with TRBD1. Source material: peripheral blood. The CDR3 region has the DNA TGCGCCAGCAGCCAAGGACAGGGGGCCATTACCTATGGCTACACCTTC. The encoded protein is CASSQGQGAITYGYTF.